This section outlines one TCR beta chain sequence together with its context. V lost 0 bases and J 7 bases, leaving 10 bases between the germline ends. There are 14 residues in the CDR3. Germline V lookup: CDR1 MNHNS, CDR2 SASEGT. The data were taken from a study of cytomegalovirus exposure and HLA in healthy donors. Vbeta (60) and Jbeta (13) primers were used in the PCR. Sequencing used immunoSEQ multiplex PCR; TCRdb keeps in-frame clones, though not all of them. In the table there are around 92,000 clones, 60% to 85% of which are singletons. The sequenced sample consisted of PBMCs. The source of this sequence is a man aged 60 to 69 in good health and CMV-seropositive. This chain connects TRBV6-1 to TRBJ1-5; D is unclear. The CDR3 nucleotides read TGTGCCAGCAGTGAAGCCTCACGCGGCCAGCCCCAGCATTTT. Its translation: CASSEASRGQPQHF.